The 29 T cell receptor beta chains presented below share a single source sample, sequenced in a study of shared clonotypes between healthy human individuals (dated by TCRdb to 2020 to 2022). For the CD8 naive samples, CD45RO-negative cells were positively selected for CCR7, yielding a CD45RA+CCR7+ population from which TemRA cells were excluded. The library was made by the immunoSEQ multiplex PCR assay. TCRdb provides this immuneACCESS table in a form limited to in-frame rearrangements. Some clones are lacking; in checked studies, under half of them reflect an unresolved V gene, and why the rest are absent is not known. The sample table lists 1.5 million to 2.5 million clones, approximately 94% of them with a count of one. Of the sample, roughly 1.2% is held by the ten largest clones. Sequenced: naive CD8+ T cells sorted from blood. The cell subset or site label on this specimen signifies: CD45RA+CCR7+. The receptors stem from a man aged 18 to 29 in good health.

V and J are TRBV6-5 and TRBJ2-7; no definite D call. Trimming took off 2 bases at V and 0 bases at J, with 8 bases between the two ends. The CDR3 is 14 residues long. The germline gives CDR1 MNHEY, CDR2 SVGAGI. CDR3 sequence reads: CASSYTERSYEQYF. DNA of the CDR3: TGTGCCAGCAGTTACACCGAGCGCTCCTACGAGCAGTACTTC.

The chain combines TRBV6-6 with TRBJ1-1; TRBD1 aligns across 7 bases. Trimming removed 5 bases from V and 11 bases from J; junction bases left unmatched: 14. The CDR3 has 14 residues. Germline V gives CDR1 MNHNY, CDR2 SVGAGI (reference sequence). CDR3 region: CASSNRDREFMAFF. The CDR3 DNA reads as TGTGCCAGCAGTAACCGGGACAGAGAATTTATGGCTTTCTTT.

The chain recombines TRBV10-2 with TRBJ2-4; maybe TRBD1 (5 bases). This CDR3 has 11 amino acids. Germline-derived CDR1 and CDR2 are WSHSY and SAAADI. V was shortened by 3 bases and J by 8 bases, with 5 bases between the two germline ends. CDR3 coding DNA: TGCGCCAGCAGTGAAGGGGACATTCAGTACTTC. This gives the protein CASSEGDIQYF.

The CDR3 spells CASSLIGPRETQYF. Here the CDR3 DNA reads TGTGCCAGCAGCTTGATCGGTCCGAGAGAGACCCAGTACTTC. The rearrangement uses TRBV7-8 and TRBJ2-5; D unresolved. From germline, CDR1 is SGHVS and CDR2 FQNEAQ. The CDR3 covers 14 residues. V lost 3 bases and J 4 bases, leaving 12 bases between the germline ends.

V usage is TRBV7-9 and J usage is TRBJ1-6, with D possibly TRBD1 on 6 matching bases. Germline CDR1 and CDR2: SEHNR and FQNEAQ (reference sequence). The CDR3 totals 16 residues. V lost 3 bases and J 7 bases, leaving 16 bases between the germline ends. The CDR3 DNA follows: TGTGCCAGCAGCTTTCAGATCGGCAGGGGAAATTCACCCCTCCACTTT. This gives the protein CASSFQIGRGNSPLHF.

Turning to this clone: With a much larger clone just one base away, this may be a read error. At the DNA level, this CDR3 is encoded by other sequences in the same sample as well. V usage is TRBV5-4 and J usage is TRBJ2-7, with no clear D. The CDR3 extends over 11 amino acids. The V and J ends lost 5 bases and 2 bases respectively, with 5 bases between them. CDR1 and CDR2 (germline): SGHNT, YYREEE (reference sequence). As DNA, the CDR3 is TGTGCCAGCAGTTCCACCTACGAGCAGTACTTC. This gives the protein CASSSTYEQYF.

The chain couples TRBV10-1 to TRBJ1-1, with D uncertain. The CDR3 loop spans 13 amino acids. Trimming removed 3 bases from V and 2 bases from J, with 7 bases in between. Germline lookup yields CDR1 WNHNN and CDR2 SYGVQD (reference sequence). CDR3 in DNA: TGCGCCAGCAGTGATTTGGACAACACTGAAGCTTTCTTT. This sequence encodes CASSDLDNTEAFF.

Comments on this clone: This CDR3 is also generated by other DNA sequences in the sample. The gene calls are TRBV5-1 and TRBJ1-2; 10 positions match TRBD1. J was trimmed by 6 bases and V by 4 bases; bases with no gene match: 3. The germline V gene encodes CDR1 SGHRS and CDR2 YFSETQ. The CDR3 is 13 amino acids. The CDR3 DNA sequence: TGCGCCAGCAGCCCCGGGACAGGGGATGGCTACACCTTC. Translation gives CASSPGTGDGYTF. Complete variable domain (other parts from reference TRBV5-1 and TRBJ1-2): KAGVTQTPRYLIKTRGQQVTLSCSPISGHRSVSWYQQTPGQGLQFLFEYFSETQRNKGNFPGRFSGRQFSNSRSEMNVSTLELGDSALYLCASSPGTGDGYTFGSGTRLTVV.

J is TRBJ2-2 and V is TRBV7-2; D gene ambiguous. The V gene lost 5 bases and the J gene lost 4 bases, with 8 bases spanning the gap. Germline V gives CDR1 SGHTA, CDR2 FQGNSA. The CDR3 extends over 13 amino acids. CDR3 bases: TGTGCCAGCAGCCTACAGCCCACCGGGGAGCTGTTTTTT. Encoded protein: CASSLQPTGELFF.

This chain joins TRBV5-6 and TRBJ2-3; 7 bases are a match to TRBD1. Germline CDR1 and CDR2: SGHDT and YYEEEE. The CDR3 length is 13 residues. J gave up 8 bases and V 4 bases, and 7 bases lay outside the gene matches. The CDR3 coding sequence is TGTGCCAGCAGCGCGCAGGGGGAAGGTACGCAGTATTTT. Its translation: CASSAQGEGTQYF.

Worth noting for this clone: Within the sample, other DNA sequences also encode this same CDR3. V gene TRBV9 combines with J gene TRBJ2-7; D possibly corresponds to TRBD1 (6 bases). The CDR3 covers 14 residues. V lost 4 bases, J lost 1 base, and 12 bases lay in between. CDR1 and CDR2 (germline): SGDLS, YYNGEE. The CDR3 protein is CASSSGAGSYEQYF. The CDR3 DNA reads TGTGCCAGCAGCTCAGGGGCGGGTTCCTACGAGCAGTACTTC.

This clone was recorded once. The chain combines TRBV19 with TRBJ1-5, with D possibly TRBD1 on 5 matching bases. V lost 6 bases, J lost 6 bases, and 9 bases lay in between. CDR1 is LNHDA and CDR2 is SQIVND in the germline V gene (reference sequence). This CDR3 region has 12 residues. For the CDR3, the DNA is TGTGCCAGTAGGCAGGGTAGTCAGCCCCAGCATTTT. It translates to CASRQGSQPQHF.

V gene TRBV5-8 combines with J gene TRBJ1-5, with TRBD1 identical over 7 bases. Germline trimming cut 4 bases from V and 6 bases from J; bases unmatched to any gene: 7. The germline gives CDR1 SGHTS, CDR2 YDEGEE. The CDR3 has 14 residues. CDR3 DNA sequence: TGTGCCAGCAGCGAAAGGGGGCGAGGTCAGCCCCAGCATTTT. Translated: CASSERGRGQPQHF.

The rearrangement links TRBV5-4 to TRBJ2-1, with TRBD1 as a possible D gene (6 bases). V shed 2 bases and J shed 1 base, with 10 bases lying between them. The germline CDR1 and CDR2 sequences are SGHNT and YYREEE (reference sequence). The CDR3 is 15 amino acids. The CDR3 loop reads CASSFDRSSYNEQFF. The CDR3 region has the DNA TGTGCCAGCAGCTTCGACAGGTCATCCTACAATGAGCAGTTCTTC.

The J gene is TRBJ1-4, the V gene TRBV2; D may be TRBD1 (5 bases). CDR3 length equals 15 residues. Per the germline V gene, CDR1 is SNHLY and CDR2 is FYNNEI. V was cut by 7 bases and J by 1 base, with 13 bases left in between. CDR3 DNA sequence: TGTGCCAGCAATCGGCGCCAGGGAACTAATGAAAAACTGTTTTTT. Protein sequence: CASNRRQGTNEKLFF. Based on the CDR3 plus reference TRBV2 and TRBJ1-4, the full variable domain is EPEVTQTPSHQVTQMGQEVILRCVPISNHLYFYWYRQILGQKVEFLVSFYNNEISEKSEIFDDQFSVERPDGSNFTLKIRSTKLEDSAMYFCASNRRQGTNEKLFFGSGTQLSVL.

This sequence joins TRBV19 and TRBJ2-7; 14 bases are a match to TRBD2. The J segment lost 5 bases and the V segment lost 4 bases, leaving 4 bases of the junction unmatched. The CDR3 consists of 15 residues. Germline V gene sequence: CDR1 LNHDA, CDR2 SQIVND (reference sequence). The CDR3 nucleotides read TGTGCCAGTAGTACGACTAGCGGGGGGGGCCACGAGCAGTACTTC. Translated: CASSTTSGGGHEQYF.

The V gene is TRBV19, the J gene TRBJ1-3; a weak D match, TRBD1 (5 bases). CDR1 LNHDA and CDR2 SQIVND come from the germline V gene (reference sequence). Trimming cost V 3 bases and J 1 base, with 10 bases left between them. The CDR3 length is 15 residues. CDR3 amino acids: CASSIRGLSGNTIYF. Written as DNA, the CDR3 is TGTGCCAGTAGTATTAGGGGATTATCTGGAAACACCATATATTTT.

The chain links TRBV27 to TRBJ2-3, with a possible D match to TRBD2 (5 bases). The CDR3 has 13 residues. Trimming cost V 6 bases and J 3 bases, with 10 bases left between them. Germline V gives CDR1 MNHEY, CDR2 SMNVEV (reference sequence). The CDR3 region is CASSRETTDTQYF. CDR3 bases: TGTGCCAGCAGCCGGGAAACGACAGATACGCAGTATTTT.

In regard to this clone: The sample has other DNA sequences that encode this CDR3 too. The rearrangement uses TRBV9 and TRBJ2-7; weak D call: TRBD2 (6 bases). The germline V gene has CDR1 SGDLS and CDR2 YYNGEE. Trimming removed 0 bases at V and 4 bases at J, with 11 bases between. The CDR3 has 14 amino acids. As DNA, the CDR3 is TGTGCCAGCAGCGTAGGGATAGCGGAGTACGAGCAGTACTTC. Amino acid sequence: CASSVGIAEYEQYF.

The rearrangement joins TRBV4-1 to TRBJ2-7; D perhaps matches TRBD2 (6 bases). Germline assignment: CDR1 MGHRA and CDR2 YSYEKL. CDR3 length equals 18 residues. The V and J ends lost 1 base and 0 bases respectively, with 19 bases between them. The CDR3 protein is CASSQGRFGGMGSYEQYF. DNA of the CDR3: TGCGCCAGCAGCCAAGGGAGATTCGGCGGGATGGGCTCCTACGAGCAGTACTTC.

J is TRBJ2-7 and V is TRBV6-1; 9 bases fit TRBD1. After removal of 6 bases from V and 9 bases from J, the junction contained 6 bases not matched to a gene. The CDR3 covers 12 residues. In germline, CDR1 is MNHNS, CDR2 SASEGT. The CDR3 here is CASSPTGGGQYF. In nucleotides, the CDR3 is TGTGCCAGCAGCCCTACAGGGGGCGGGCAGTACTTC.

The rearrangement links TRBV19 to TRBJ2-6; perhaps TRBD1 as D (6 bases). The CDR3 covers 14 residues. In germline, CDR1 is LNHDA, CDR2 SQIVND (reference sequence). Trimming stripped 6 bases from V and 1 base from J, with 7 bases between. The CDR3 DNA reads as TGTGCCAGTAGGACAGGTTCTGGGGCCAACGTCCTGACTTTC. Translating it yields CASRTGSGANVLTF.

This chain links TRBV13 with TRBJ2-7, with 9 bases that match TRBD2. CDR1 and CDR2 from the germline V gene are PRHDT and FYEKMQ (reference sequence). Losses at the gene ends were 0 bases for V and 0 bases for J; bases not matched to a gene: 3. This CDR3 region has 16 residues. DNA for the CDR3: TGTGCCAGCAGCTTAGGCCCTAGCGGGATCTCCTACGAGCAGTACTTC. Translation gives CASSLGPSGISYEQYF.

This CDR3 reads CASTPLAGLSYEQYF. The CDR3 DNA reads TGTGCCAGCACCCCACTAGCGGGACTCTCCTACGAGCAGTACTTC. V and J are TRBV27 and TRBJ2-7; the match to TRBD2 covers 10 bases. There are 15 residues in the CDR3. CDR1 is MNHEY and CDR2 is SMNVEV in the germline V gene (reference sequence). V was pared by 7 bases and J by 0 bases, with 6 bases of the junction left unmatched.

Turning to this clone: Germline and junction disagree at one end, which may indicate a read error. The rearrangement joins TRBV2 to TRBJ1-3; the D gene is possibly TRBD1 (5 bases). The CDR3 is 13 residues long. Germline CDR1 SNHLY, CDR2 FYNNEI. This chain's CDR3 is CACRQSSGNTIYF. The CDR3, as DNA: TGTGCCTGCAGACAGTCCTCTGGAAACACCATATATTTT. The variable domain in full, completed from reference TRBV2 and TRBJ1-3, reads EPEVTQTPSHQVTQMGQEVILRCVPISNHLYFYWYRQILGQKVEFLVSFYNNEISEKSEIFDDQFSVERPDGSNFTLKIRSTKLEDSAMYFCACRQSSGNTIYFGEGSWLTVV.

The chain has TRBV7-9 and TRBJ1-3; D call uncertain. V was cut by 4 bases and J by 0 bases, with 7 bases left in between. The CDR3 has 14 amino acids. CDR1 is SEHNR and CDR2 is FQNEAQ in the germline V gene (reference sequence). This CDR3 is CASSSDTSGNTIYF. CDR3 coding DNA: TGTGCCAGCAGCTCCGACACCTCTGGAAACACCATATATTTT.

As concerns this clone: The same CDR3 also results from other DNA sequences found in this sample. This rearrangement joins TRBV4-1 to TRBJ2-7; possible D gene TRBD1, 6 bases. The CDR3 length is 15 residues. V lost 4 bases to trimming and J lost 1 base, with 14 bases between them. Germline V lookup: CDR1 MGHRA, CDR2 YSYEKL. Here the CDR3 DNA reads TGCGCCAGCAGCCTCCGGGACACCTTGTCCTACGAGCAGTACTTC. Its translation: CASSLRDTLSYEQYF.

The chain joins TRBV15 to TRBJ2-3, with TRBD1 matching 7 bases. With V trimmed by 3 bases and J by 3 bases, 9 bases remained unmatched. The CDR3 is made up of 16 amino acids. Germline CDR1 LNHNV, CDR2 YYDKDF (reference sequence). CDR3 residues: CATSSVRDSSTDTQYF. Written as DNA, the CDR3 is TGTGCCACCAGCAGCGTGAGGGACAGCAGTACAGATACGCAGTATTTT.

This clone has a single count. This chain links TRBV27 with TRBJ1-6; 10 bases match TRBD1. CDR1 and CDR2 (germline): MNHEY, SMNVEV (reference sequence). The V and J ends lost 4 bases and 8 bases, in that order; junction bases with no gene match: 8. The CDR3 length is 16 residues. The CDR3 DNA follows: TGTGCCAGCAGTTCCCCCCGGACAGGGGGAGATTCACCCCTCCACTTT. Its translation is CASSSPRTGGDSPLHF.